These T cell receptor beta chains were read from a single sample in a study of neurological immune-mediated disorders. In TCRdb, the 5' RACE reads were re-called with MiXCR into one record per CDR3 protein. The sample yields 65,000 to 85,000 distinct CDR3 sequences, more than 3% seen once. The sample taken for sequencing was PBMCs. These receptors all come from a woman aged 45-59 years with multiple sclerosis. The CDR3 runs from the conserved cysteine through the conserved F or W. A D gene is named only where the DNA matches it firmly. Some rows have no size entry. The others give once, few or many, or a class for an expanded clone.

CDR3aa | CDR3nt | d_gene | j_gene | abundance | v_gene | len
CASRGSYNSPLHF | TGCGCCAGCAGGGGCTCCTATAATTCACCCCTCCACTTT | - | TRBJ1-6 | many | TRBV5-1 | 13
CASSRGDYGYTF | TGTGCCAGCAGCCGGGGCGACTATGGCTACACCTTC | - | TRBJ1-2 | many | TRBV6-6 | 12
CATDKGQREQFF | TGTGCCACCGATAAGGGACAGCGAGAGCAGTTCTTC | TRBD1 | TRBJ2-1 | - | TRBV24-1 | 12
CSARDPSAGGTSEQFF | TGCAGTGCTAGAGATCCCTCAGCGGGGGGGACCAGTGAGCAGTTCTTC | TRBD2 | TRBJ2-1 | many | TRBV20-1 | 16
CSARASSGRAYNEQFF | TGCAGTGCTAGAGCCTCGAGTGGGAGGGCCTACAATGAGCAGTTCTTC | TRBD2 | TRBJ2-1 | many | TRBV20-1 | 16
CASSYSLAGEESSYNEQFF | TGTGCCAGCAGTTACTCCCTAGCGGGAGAGGAGAGCTCCTACAATGAGCAGTTCTTC | TRBD2 | TRBJ2-1 | - | TRBV6-2/TRBV6-3 | 19
CASSFSSAAYNEQFF | TGTGCCAGCAGCTTCTCTTCGGCCGCCTACAATGAGCAGTTCTTC | - | TRBJ2-1 | many | TRBV7-2 | 15
CASSPFSGGSYEQYF | TGTGCCAGCTCACCATTTTCGGGAGGGAGTTACGAGCAGTACTTC | TRBD2 | TRBJ2-7 | - | TRBV18 | 15
CASSGTGGSYEQYF | TGCGCCAGCAGCGGGACAGGGGGTTCGTACGAGCAGTACTTC | TRBD1 | TRBJ2-7 | many | TRBV5-1 | 14
CSAGTSGRPGETQYF | TGCAGTGCTGGCACTAGCGGGAGGCCGGGGGAGACCCAGTACTTC | TRBD2 | TRBJ2-5 | many | TRBV20-1 | 15
CASSEDGNTEAFF | TGTGCCAGTAGTGAGGACGGGAACACTGAAGCTTTCTTT | - | TRBJ1-1 | few | TRBV19 | 13